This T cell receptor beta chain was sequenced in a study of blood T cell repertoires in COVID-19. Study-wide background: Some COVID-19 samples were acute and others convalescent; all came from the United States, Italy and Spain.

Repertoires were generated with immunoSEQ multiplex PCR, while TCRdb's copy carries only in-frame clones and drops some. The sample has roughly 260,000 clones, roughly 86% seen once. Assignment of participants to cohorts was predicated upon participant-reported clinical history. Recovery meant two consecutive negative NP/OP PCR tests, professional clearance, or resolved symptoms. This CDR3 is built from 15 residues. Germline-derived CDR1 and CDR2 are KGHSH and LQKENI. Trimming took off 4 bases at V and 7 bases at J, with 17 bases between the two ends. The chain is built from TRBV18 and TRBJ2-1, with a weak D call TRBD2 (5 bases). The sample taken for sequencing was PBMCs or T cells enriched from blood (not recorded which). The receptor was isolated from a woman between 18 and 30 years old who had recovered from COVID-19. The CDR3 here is CASSRAGGTENEQFF. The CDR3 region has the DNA TGTGCCAGCTCACGCGCAGGAGGAACGGAAAATGAGCAGTTCTTC.